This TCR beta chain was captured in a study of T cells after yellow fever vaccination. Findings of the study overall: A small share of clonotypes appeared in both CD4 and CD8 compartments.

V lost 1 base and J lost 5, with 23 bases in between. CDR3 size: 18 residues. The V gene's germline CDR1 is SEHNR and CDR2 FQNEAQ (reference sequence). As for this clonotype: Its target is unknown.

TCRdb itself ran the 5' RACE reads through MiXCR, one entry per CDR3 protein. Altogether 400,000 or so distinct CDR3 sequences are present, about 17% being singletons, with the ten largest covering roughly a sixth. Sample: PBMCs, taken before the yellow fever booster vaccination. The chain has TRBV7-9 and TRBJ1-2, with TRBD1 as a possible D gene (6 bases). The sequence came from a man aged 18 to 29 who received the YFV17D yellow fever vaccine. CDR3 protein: CASSLVLRGTKIGYGYTF. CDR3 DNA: TGTGCCAGCAGCTTAGTTCTGCGAGGGACAAAAATTGGGTATGGCTACACCTTC.